Below, 26 T cell receptor beta chains from the same sample are listed, as sequenced in a study of blood T cell repertoires in COVID-19. Sequencing was performed with immunoSEQ multiplex PCR; in TCRdb, only in-frame clones are kept and a portion is missing. This table holds about 110,000 clones, approximately 84% found once. The source material was peripheral blood. The origin of the receptors is a man aged 35-49 years with acute or convalescent COVID-19.

The V gene is TRBV12-3 or TRBV12-4, the J gene TRBJ1-3; D unclear. This CDR3 is built from 13 residues. V lost 4 bases and J 4 bases, leaving 8 bases between the germline ends. CDR3 region: CASSSSRGNTIYF. The CDR3 DNA reads as TGTGCCAGCAGTTCAAGCAGGGGAAACACCATATATTTT.

This chain connects TRBV12-3 or TRBV12-4 to TRBJ2-1, with D perhaps TRBD1 (5 bases). Deletions cut 3 bases from V and 15 bases from J, with 12 bases between. The CDR3 totals 11 residues. The CDR3 reads CASSLGRDLFF. CDR3 in DNA: TGTGCCAGCAGTTTGGGCAGGGATTTGTTCTTC.

The chain is built from TRBV9 and TRBJ2-1, with 9 bases lining up with TRBD1. Per the germline V gene, CDR1 is SGDLS and CDR2 is YYNGEE. This CDR3 has 13 residues. V shed 4 bases and J 9 bases; nucleotides not matched to a gene: 5. The CDR3 DNA sequence: TGTGCCAGCAGCCGGGACAGGGATATTGAGCAGTTCTTC. This gives the protein CASSRDRDIEQFF.

The chain employs TRBV5-1 and TRBJ2-2, with a tentative D call TRBD2 (6 bases). CDR1 is SGHRS and CDR2 is YFSETQ in the germline V gene. The CDR3 consists of 14 residues. V was shortened by 5 bases and J by 6 bases, with 14 bases between the two germline ends. Here the CDR3 reads CASRGTLEAGELFF. Here the CDR3 DNA reads TGCGCCAGCAGAGGGACTCTAGAAGCCGGGGAGCTGTTTTTT.

V gene TRBV15 combines with J gene TRBJ1-4, with a tentative D call TRBD1 (5 bases). The CDR3 has 14 amino acids. Germline-derived CDR1 and CDR2 are LNHNV and YYDKDF (reference sequence). Trimming removed 0 bases at V and 6 bases at J, with 8 bases between. The CDR3 nucleotides read TGTGCCACCAGCAGAGAGCAGGGCCATGAAAAACTGTTTTTT. Its translation is CATSREQGHEKLFF.

The rearrangement joins TRBV30 to TRBJ2-5; the match to TRBD2 covers 14 bases. The germline gives CDR1 GTSNPN, CDR2 SVGIG (reference sequence). After removal of 4 bases from V and 2 bases from J, the junction contained 12 bases not matched to a gene. CDR3 length: 18 residues. The CDR3: CAWMIYGLAGGKQETQYF. DNA for the CDR3: TGTGCCTGGATGATATACGGACTAGCGGGGGGTAAACAAGAGACCCAGTACTTC.

The chain links TRBV2 to TRBJ1-4; D possibly corresponds to TRBD1 (5 bases). Germline values: CDR1 SNHLY, CDR2 FYNNEI. The V gene lost 8 bases and the J gene lost 8 bases, with 12 bases spanning the gap. CDR3 size: 12 residues. CDR3 sequence: CASAGGDEKLFF. CDR3 nucleotide sequence: TGTGCCAGCGCCGGGGGGGACGAAAAACTGTTTTTT.

The genes are TRBV19 and TRBJ2-6; D possibly corresponds to TRBD1 (6 bases). Trimming took 3 bases from V and 2 from J, leaving 14 bases between them. The V gene's germline CDR1 is LNHDA and CDR2 SQIVND (reference sequence). The CDR3 spans 17 residues. As DNA, the CDR3 is TGTGCCAGTAGTATGCCTGAACAGGGACCTGGGGCCAACGTCCTGACTTTC. It specifies CASSMPEQGPGANVLTF.

This clone was seen once. The rearrangement joins TRBV5-5 to TRBJ2-7; D may be TRBD2 (6 bases). The CDR3 is 15 residues long. V was clipped by 0 bases and J by 1 base, with 11 bases between them. Germline V CDR1 and CDR2: SGHKS, YYEKEE (reference sequence). The CDR3 sequence is CASSLVGGVSYEQYF. The CDR3 DNA follows: TGTGCCAGCAGCTTGGTCGGAGGGGTGTCCTACGAGCAGTACTTC.

This chain links TRBV6-4 with TRBJ1-6; D not certain. There are 14 residues in the CDR3. The germline V and J ends were trimmed by 1 base and 5 bases, with 6 bases remaining between them. From germline, CDR1 is MRHNA and CDR2 SNTAGT. The CDR3 loop reads CASSDYSHNSPLHF. CDR3 nucleotides: TGTGCCAGCAGTGACTACAGCCATAATTCACCCCTCCACTTT.

A note on this clone: Other nucleotide sequences in the sample specify the same CDR3. The chain combines TRBV12-3 or TRBV12-4 with TRBJ2-1; no clear D gene. The V and J ends lost 5 bases and 6 bases respectively, with 2 bases between them. The CDR3 runs 10 residues. The CDR3 coding sequence is TGTGCCAGCAGTCTCAATGAGCAGTTCTTC. Its translation: CASSLNEQFF.

This clone was counted only a few times. This chain connects TRBV10-3 to TRBJ1-2; no reliable D call. V shed 1 base and J shed 7 bases, with 4 bases lying between them. Germline-derived CDR1 and CDR2 are ENHRY and SYGVKD. CDR3 size: 11 residues. The DNA of the CDR3 is TGTGCCATCAGTGAGTGGCCTGGCTACACCTTC. Protein sequence: CAISEWPGYTF.

The genes are TRBV7-8 and TRBJ2-3, with 8 bases identical to TRBD1. V gave up 7 bases and J gave up 1 base; unmatched junction bases: 10. The germline V gene encodes CDR1 SGHVS and CDR2 FQNEAQ. The CDR3 has 16 residues. CDR3 in DNA: TGTGCCAGCACCCTAGAAGTGACAGGGGGCACAGATACGCAGTATTTT. Amino acids: CASTLEVTGGTDTQYF.

Written as DNA, the CDR3 is TGCGCCAGCAGCTTGGTAGCGGGGGGAATGTACGAGCAGTACTTC. The encoded protein is CASSLVAGGMYEQYF. The J gene is TRBJ2-7, the V gene TRBV5-1; 10 nucleotides line up with TRBD2. This CDR3 comprises 15 residues. Germline-derived CDR1 and CDR2 are SGHRS and YFSETQ. J was trimmed by 4 bases and V by 0 bases; bases with no gene match: 4.

J is TRBJ1-4 and V is TRBV2, with TRBD1 matching 9 bases. The CDR3 length is 14 residues. Looked up from germline, CDR1 is SNHLY and CDR2 is FYNNEI. Trimming at V came to 6 bases and at J to 6 bases, leaving 5 bases not matched to a gene. CDR3 amino acids: CASRDRGFYEKLFF. CDR3 sequence (DNA): TGTGCCAGCAGGGACAGGGGATTTTATGAAAAACTGTTTTTT. The full variable domain, in which reference TRBV2 and TRBJ1-4 provide the parts outside the CDR3, is EPEVTQTPSHQVTQMGQEVILRCVPISNHLYFYWYRQILGQKVEFLVSFYNNEISEKSEIFDDQFSVERPDGSNFTLKIRSTKLEDSAMYFCASRDRGFYEKLFFGSGTQLSVL.

This rearrangement joins TRBV3-1 (or the pseudogene TRBV3-2) to TRBJ1-5; no clear D gene. The CDR3 sequence is 14 residues long. Trimming shortened V by 1 base and J by 9 bases, and 13 bases separated the two germline ends. Germline CDR1 is LGHDT and CDR2 is YNNKEL (reference sequence). CDR3 sequence (DNA): TGTGCCAGCAGCCAAGGAAGCGGAGGTGGGCCCCAGCATTTT. It yields the protein CASSQGSGGGPQHF.

The J gene is TRBJ2-1, the V gene TRBV29-1; D is undetermined. V was cut by 7 bases and J by 6 bases, with 13 bases left in between. Germline values: CDR1 SQVTM, CDR2 ANQGSEA. The CDR3 spans 12 residues. The CDR3 spells CSAMLIGNEQFF. Written as DNA, the CDR3 is TGCAGCGCGATGCTTATCGGCAATGAGCAGTTCTTC.

This chain uses TRBV5-1 with TRBJ2-3, with D perhaps matching TRBD1 (6 bases). This CDR3 region has 13 residues. The V end lost 4 bases, the J end lost 6 bases, and 12 bases lay between the germline ends. Germline V CDR1 and CDR2: SGHRS, YFSETQ. CDR3 loop: CASSPTQGDTQYF. The CDR3 DNA is TGCGCCAGCAGCCCGACCCAGGGGGATACGCAGTATTTT.

The rearrangement joins TRBV10-2 to TRBJ2-3; D is unclear. V was shortened by 3 bases and J by 3 bases, with 4 bases between the two germline ends. Looked up from germline, CDR1 is WSHSY and CDR2 is SAAADI. The CDR3 sequence is 12 residues long. CDR3 sequence (DNA): TGCGCCAGCAGTGACCATACAGATACGCAGTATTTT. Protein product: CASSDHTDTQYF.

This clone has a single count. J is TRBJ2-1 and V is TRBV5-5, with 8 bases lining up with TRBD2. The CDR3 is 14 amino acids. V lost 3 bases to trimming and J lost 8 bases; unmatched junction nucleotides: 7. Germline loops: CDR1 SGHKS, CDR2 YYEKEE (reference sequence). The DNA for the CDR3 is TGTGCCAGCAGCTCACGGACTAGCTGGGATGAGCAGTTCTTC. Protein product: CASSSRTSWDEQFF.

J is TRBJ2-3 and V is TRBV7-2; D may be TRBD2 (5 bases). Germline lookup yields CDR1 SGHTA and CDR2 FQGNSA. The V end was cut by 5 bases, the J end by 5 bases, with 11 bases between. This CDR3 is built from 13 residues. CDR3: CASSPSRGDTQYF. CDR3 in DNA: TGTGCCAGCAGCCCGAGCCGGGGAGATACGCAGTATTTT.

This chain connects TRBV27 to TRBJ2-3; TRBD2 is a possible D gene (5 bases). V dropped 3 bases and J dropped 1 base, with 11 bases sitting between them. This CDR3 contains 15 residues. The germline V gene has CDR1 MNHEY and CDR2 SMNVEV (reference sequence). The CDR3 sequence: CASSFLPGGTDTQYF. CDR3 nucleotides: TGTGCCAGCAGTTTTCTTCCCGGGGGCACAGATACGCAGTATTTT.

The chain has TRBV2 and TRBJ1-3; D gene ambiguous. The length of the CDR3 is 15 residues. Germline assignment: CDR1 SNHLY and CDR2 FYNNEI. V lost 6 bases and J lost 3, with 15 bases in between. The CDR3 DNA reads as TGTGCCAGCAGCCGCTTCACGGAGGGTGGAAACACCATATATTTT. This sequence encodes CASSRFTEGGNTIYF.

The chain carries TRBV9 and TRBJ1-2, with 10 positions matching TRBD1. Germline CDR1 reads SGDLS; CDR2 reads YYNGEE. The CDR3 is 14 amino acids. The V and J ends lost 7 bases and 1 base, in that order; junction bases with no gene match: 4. The CDR3 region is CASSRDRGNYGYTF. CDR3 in DNA: TGTGCCAGCTCCCGGGACAGGGGTAACTATGGCTACACCTTC.

The chain couples TRBV30 to TRBJ1-4; D gene ambiguous. With 0 bases removed from V and 0 bases from J, the gap between germline ends came to 14 bases. Germline values: CDR1 GTSNPN, CDR2 SVGIG (reference sequence). This CDR3 is 17 amino acids long. CDR3 region: CAWSVRLAIATNEKLFF. The CDR3 region has the DNA TGTGCCTGGAGTGTACGGTTAGCGATTGCAACTAATGAAAAACTGTTTTTT.

The rearrangement links TRBV5-6 to TRBJ2-3, with D perhaps TRBD2 (6 bases). Trimming shortened V by 3 bases and J by 1 base, and 6 bases separated the two germline ends. Germline V CDR1 and CDR2: SGHDT, YYEEEE. The CDR3 runs to 13 residues. The CDR3 here is CASSWEGTDTQYF. In DNA form, the CDR3 reads TGTGCCAGCAGCTGGGAGGGCACAGATACGCAGTATTTT.